Listed here are 25 T cell receptor beta chains from one sample, sequenced in a study of persistence of HIV-infected CD4 T cells. Antigen specificity for these receptors is unknown. Lysates of CMV-infected fibroblasts at approximately 9.4 ug/mL stimulated these cells. Memory cells lacking CD40L and CD69 with high CD45RO were sorted. Sequencing used immunoSEQ version 4 in survey mode. Profiling relied on immunoSEQ multiplex PCR, and the TCRdb table lists in-frame clones only, not all of them. This sample has about 48,000 clones, with 75% to 85% found just once. The starting material was CD4+ T cells sorted from PBMCs after 18-hour stimulation, obtained from a patient who received antiretroviral therapy. These receptors were collected from an adult man with HIV who was CMV-seropositive.

This clone was seen only a few times. V is TRBV7-2 and J is TRBJ1-2; D unresolved. Germline V gene lookup returns CDR1 SGHTA and CDR2 FQGNSA. The CDR3 is 18 amino acids. V lost 5 bases and J 6 bases, leaving 28 bases between the germline ends. This CDR3 is CASSPPYRRFPGHHGYTF. The DNA for the CDR3 is TGTGCCAGCAGCCCCCCTTACCGGCGCTTTCCCGGCCACCATGGCTACACCTTC.

J is TRBJ2-1 and V is TRBV4-3; D not certain. Germline lookup yields CDR1 LGHNA and CDR2 YSLEER. V was clipped by 0 bases and J by 5 bases, with 8 bases between them. The CDR3 covers 14 residues. As DNA, the CDR3 is TGCGCCAGCAGCCAAGAATTCGCTAACAATGAGCAGTTCTTC. This translates into CASSQEFANNEQFF.

In its sample, this clone is medium-sized. J is TRBJ1-1 and V is TRBV7-2, with D tentatively TRBD1 (5 bases). With 4 bases removed from V and 1 base from J, the gap between germline ends came to 13 bases. Germline lookup yields CDR1 SGHTA and CDR2 FQGNSA. The CDR3 is made up of 15 amino acids. DNA for the CDR3: TGTGCCAGCAGCTCATCCCCGGGACCGAACACTGAAGCTTTCTTT. Amino acids: CASSSSPGPNTEAFF.

This clone was detected ten times or more. Other DNA sequences in the same sample also yield this CDR3. The chain combines TRBV30 with TRBJ1-1; D call uncertain. Trimming left V 6 bases short and J 1 base short, with 6 bases between. The CDR3 runs to 11 residues. CDR1 and CDR2 from the germline V gene are GTSNPN and SVGIG (reference sequence). The CDR3 DNA reads as TGTGCCTGCGAACGGAACACTGAAGCTTTCTTT. This encodes CACERNTEAFF.

The genes are TRBV5-6 and TRBJ1-6, with D unclear. The CDR3 runs to 12 residues. Germline assignment: CDR1 SGHDT and CDR2 YYEEEE. Trimming stripped 4 bases from V and 8 bases from J, with 7 bases between. The CDR3 spells CASSRDYSPLHF. The CDR3 DNA follows: TGTGCCAGCAGCCGGGATTATTCACCCCTCCACTTT.

The chain links TRBV7-9 to TRBJ1-6, with 7 positions matching TRBD1. CDR3 length equals 15 residues. The J segment lost 8 bases and the V segment lost 5 bases, leaving 9 bases of the junction unmatched. CDR1 is SEHNR and CDR2 is FQNEAQ in the germline V gene (reference sequence). The CDR3 coding sequence is TGTGCCAGCAGCCCACAGACAGGGTTGGATTCACCCCTCCACTTT. Its translation is CASSPQTGLDSPLHF. The complete variable domain, with remaining parts taken from reference TRBV7-9 and TRBJ1-6, reads DTGVSQNPRHKITKRGQNVTFRCDPISEHNRLYWYRQTLGQGPEFLTYFQNEAQLEKSRLLSDRFSAERPKGSFSTLEIQRTEQGDSAMYLCASSPQTGLDSPLHFGNGTRLTVT.

There are a few counts of this clone. The chain combines TRBV4-1 with TRBJ1-3, with D perhaps matching TRBD1 (6 bases). Per germline, CDR1 MGHRA and CDR2 YSYEKL. V lost 2 bases, J lost 0 bases, and 11 bases lay in between. This CDR3 is 16 amino acids long. The CDR3 sequence is CASSQTRGGSGNTIYF. The CDR3 nucleotides are TGCGCCAGCAGCCAAACCAGGGGAGGCTCTGGAAACACCATATATTTT.

The genes are TRBV5-6 and TRBJ2-1; D ambiguous. The CDR3 covers 16 residues. V was trimmed by 0 bases and J by 0 bases, leaving 10 bases between them. Germline V gene data show CDR1 as SGHDT and CDR2 as YYEEEE. CDR3 loop: CASSLDTLFSYNEQFF. CDR3 DNA: TGTGCCAGCAGCTTGGATACGCTCTTCTCCTACAATGAGCAGTTCTTC.

The V gene is TRBV18, the J gene TRBJ1-1; D not resolved. V was trimmed by 3 bases and J by 7 bases, leaving 12 bases between them. Germline lookup yields CDR1 KGHSH and CDR2 LQKENI. CDR3 length: 13 residues. Written as DNA, the CDR3 is TGTGCCAGCTCACCTCCGCTAAGAGATGAAGCTTTCTTT. Its translation: CASSPPLRDEAFF.

This chain connects TRBV18 to TRBJ1-1, with no clear D. Looked up from germline, CDR1 is KGHSH and CDR2 is LQKENI. Trimming removed 6 bases at V and 4 bases at J, with 15 bases between. The CDR3 sequence is 14 residues long. CDR3 protein: CASSLGLGSTEAFF. CDR3 nucleotide sequence: TGTGCCAGCTCGCTAGGTCTGGGGAGCACTGAAGCTTTCTTT.

This clone was seen just once. V usage is TRBV7-8 and J usage is TRBJ1-5; maybe TRBD1 (5 bases). Trimming stripped 1 base from V and 4 bases from J, with 14 bases between. The CDR3 is 16 amino acids. Germline V gives CDR1 SGHVS, CDR2 FQNEAQ. Here the CDR3 reads CASSLVAGTLNQPQHF. The CDR3 DNA reads as TGTGCCAGCAGCTTAGTGGCCGGGACTTTAAATCAGCCCCAGCATTTT.

About this clone itself: The germline gene is not matched at one end of the junction; a read error may be the cause. This rearrangement joins TRBV2 to TRBJ2-5; D not resolved. The germline V gene has CDR1 SNHLY and CDR2 FYNNEI. The CDR3 totals 11 residues. The CDR3 reads CASSLGGIGDF. The CDR3 bases are TGTGCCAGCAGTTTAGGTGGAATTGGTGACTTC.

This sequence joins TRBV6-5 and TRBJ1-5; D is unclear. Per the germline V gene, CDR1 is MNHEY and CDR2 is SVGAGI. The CDR3 runs 13 residues. Trimming removed 6 bases at V and 10 bases at J, with 16 bases between. The CDR3 loop is CASRVRGIGPQHF. The CDR3 region has the DNA TGTGCCAGCAGGGTCCGTGGGATAGGACCCCAGCATTTT.

V usage is TRBV2 and J usage is TRBJ1-4; D gene ambiguous. The germline V gene has CDR1 SNHLY and CDR2 FYNNEI. V was clipped by 4 bases and J by 8 bases, with 14 bases between them. This CDR3 contains 14 residues. The CDR3 bases are TGTGCCAGCAGTGGGCTGGATTCTATCGAAAAACTGTTTTTT. Amino acids: CASSGLDSIEKLFF.

The rearrangement links TRBV7-2 to TRBJ2-1, with D perhaps TRBD1 (5 bases). V was shortened by 5 bases and J by 0 bases, with 14 bases between the two germline ends. CDR3 size: 16 residues. Germline assignment: CDR1 SGHTA and CDR2 FQGNSA. The CDR3 spells CASSLQGLSSYNEQFF. Written as DNA, the CDR3 is TGTGCCAGCAGCCTTCAGGGCCTCAGCTCCTACAATGAGCAGTTCTTC.

Only a few counts were recorded for this clone. V is TRBV7-8 and J is TRBJ2-7; no clear D. The CDR3 loop spans 12 amino acids. V was cut by 5 bases and J by 9 bases, with 14 bases left in between. Germline V gene lookup returns CDR1 SGHVS and CDR2 FQNEAQ. The CDR3 region is CASSRALQTQYF. The DNA for the CDR3 is TGTGCCAGCAGCCGCGCCCTCCAAACGCAGTACTTC.

The rearrangement links TRBV6-5 to TRBJ2-3; D ambiguous. V shed 0 bases and J shed 2 bases, with 6 bases lying between them. Per germline, CDR1 MNHEY and CDR2 SVGAGI. The CDR3 is made up of 14 amino acids. This chain's CDR3 is CASSYSGFTDTQYF. The CDR3 DNA sequence: TGTGCCAGCAGTTACTCGGGCTTCACAGATACGCAGTATTTT.

The chain joins TRBV6-6 to TRBJ1-1; 8 bases are shared with TRBD1. The CDR3 is made up of 15 amino acids. Per the germline V gene, CDR1 is MNHNY and CDR2 is SVGAGI (reference sequence). Unmatched junction bases numbered 13, after V lost 2 bases and J lost 11 bases. The CDR3 protein is CASSYPGTGVQMAFF. The CDR3 coding sequence is TGTGCCAGCAGTTACCCAGGGACAGGAGTGCAAATGGCTTTCTTT.

J is TRBJ2-1 and V is TRBV7-9; TRBD2 matches 14 bases. Germline CDR1 is SEHNR and CDR2 is FQNEAQ (reference sequence). The V segment lost 6 bases and the J segment 4 bases; nucleotides outside the gene matches: 5. The CDR3 is 16 amino acids. CDR3 coding DNA: TGTGCCAGCAGTCGACTAGCGGGAGGGTTTTACAATGAGCAGTTCTTC. It is translated as CASSRLAGGFYNEQFF.

The V and J genes are TRBV6-5 and TRBJ1-1, with D unclear. Germline V lookup: CDR1 MNHEY, CDR2 SVGAGI. Between the trimmed V and J ends, which lost 6 bases and 1 base, there was a span of 15 bases. The CDR3 runs to 15 residues. For the CDR3, the DNA is TGTGCCAGCAGAACGGACGATCGGGGGAACACTGAAGCTTTCTTT. Encoded protein: CASRTDDRGNTEAFF.

In its sample, this clone was seen once. The genes are TRBV13 and TRBJ2-1; D possibly corresponds to TRBD1 (6 bases). CDR1 and CDR2 (germline): PRHDT, FYEKMQ (reference sequence). The V and J ends lost 3 bases and 8 bases respectively, with 11 bases between them. CDR3 size: 13 residues. This CDR3 is CASSFSQGDEQFF. The CDR3 DNA follows: TGTGCCAGCAGCTTTTCACAGGGAGATGAGCAGTTCTTC.

The genes are TRBV18 and TRBJ2-7; D uncertain. CDR3 length equals 13 residues. V dropped 0 bases and J dropped 6 bases, with 9 bases sitting between them. The germline V gene has CDR1 KGHSH and CDR2 LQKENI. The CDR3 DNA follows: TGTGCCAGCTCACCACCGTCACAGCTCGAGCAGTACTTC. Translation gives CASSPPSQLEQYF.

This chain connects TRBV19 to TRBJ1-1; no clear D gene. The CDR3 is 16 residues long. Between the trimmed V and J ends, which lost 5 bases and 5 bases, there was a span of 21 bases. Germline V gene data show CDR1 as LNHDA and CDR2 as SQIVND (reference sequence). For the CDR3, the DNA is TGTGCCAGTAGTCGAAACCCTGGGGTAATGGGTACTGAAGCTTTCTTT. Amino acid sequence: CASSRNPGVMGTEAFF.

This chain uses TRBV6-5 with TRBJ1-1; the D gene is possibly TRBD1 (5 bases). Germline V gives CDR1 MNHEY, CDR2 SVGAGI. Trimming took off 8 bases at V and 8 bases at J, with 18 bases between the two ends. The CDR3 loop spans 13 amino acids. CDR3 nucleotides: TGTGCCAGCCGCCCGGGACCGGGAAAAGAAGCTTTCTTT. Translated, it gives CASRPGPGKEAFF.

The CDR3 nucleotides read TGTGCCAGTAGTTTAAAACCGGGACAGGGAGGCACTGAAGCTTTCTTT. Its translation: CASSLKPGQGGTEAFF. V gene TRBV19 combines with J gene TRBJ1-1, with 9 nucleotides matching TRBD1. The CDR3 runs 16 residues. V lost 5 bases to trimming and J lost 4 bases; unmatched junction nucleotides: 11. Germline assignment: CDR1 LNHDA and CDR2 SQIVND (reference sequence).